These 25 T cell receptor beta chains were all obtained from the same sample, sequenced in a study of identical twins. TCRdb analysed the 5' RACE reads with MiXCR anew, one entry per CDR3 protein. In the table there are around 290,000 distinct CDR3 sequences, roughly 9% of which are singletons. These sequences were also reported in another study, on yellow fever vaccine responses in identical twins.

Input material: CD8+ T cells sorted from blood. Receptor source: a woman between 18 and 30 years old in good health.

A few counts support this clonotype. The chain has TRBV7-8 and TRBJ1-5; no clear D. Trimming left V 5 bases short and J 5 bases short, with 16 bases between. Per the germline V gene, CDR1 is SGHVS and CDR2 is FQNEAQ. This CDR3 spans 15 amino acids. The CDR3 region is CASSLKVDWDQPQHF. CDR3 nucleotide sequence: TGTGCCAGCAGCCTCAAGGTTGATTGGGATCAGCCCCAGCATTTT.

In this sample, this clonotype turned up many times. V is TRBV10-2 and J is TRBJ2-3; 8 bases map to TRBD2. J gave up 10 bases and V 2 bases, and 11 bases lay outside the gene matches. The CDR3 is 15 residues long. Germline CDR1 is WSHSY and CDR2 is SAAADI. The CDR3 loop is CASSEEGLTSGAQYF. The CDR3, as DNA: TGCGCCAGCAGTGAGGAGGGGTTAACTAGCGGTGCGCAGTATTTT.

Written as DNA, the CDR3 is TGTGCCTGGAGTATTACAGGGGGTAATGAGCAGTTCTTC. Its protein is CAWSITGGNEQFF. This chain connects TRBV30 to TRBJ2-1, with 8 bases identical to TRBD1. This CDR3 has 13 amino acids. Germline lookup yields CDR1 GTSNPN and CDR2 SVGIG (reference sequence). Losses at the gene ends were 2 bases for V and 7 bases for J; bases not matched to a gene: 4.

The rearrangement uses TRBV7-6 and TRBJ2-7; D uncertain. Trimming removed 5 bases at V and 2 bases at J, with 13 bases between. Germline loops: CDR1 SGHVS, CDR2 FNYEAQ. There are 14 residues in the CDR3. The CDR3 DNA is TGTGCCAGCAGCCTCGGCCAATTCACCTACGAGCAGTACTTC. Translating it yields CASSLGQFTYEQYF.

This clonotype came up many times. The CDR3 DNA reads as TGTGCCAGCAGTTCAAACATCAATGGGGACTACGAGCAGTACTTC. Translating gives CASSSNINGDYEQYF. The V call is TRBV12-3 or TRBV12-4, the J call TRBJ2-7; D is uncertain. The CDR3 is 15 residues long. Between the trimmed V and J ends, which lost 4 bases and 3 bases, there was a span of 16 bases.

The sample holds a few counts of this clonotype. CDR3 sequence (DNA): TGCGCCAGCAGCCAAGATTCAGGGGGACAGGGCCGTGGGGAGCAGTACTTC. It encodes CASSQDSGGQGRGEQYF. The chain couples TRBV4-3 to TRBJ2-7, with 9 bases identical to TRBD1. The CDR3 sequence is 17 residues long. The germline CDR1 and CDR2 sequences are LGHNA and YSLEER. Trimming cost V 0 bases and J 7 bases; bases outside gene matches: 13.

This clonotype was observed a handful of times. V usage is TRBV4-3 and J usage is TRBJ2-7; D is ambiguous. CDR3 length: 14 residues. Germline-derived CDR1 and CDR2 are LGHNA and YSLEER. V was shortened by 1 base and J by 0 bases, with 7 bases between the two germline ends. The CDR3 loop is CASSQGMASYEQYF. In DNA, the CDR3 is TGCGCCAGCAGCCAAGGGATGGCCTCCTACGAGCAGTACTTC.

In its sample, this clonotype was seen a few times. The rearrangement links TRBV5-6 to TRBJ1-2, with D maybe TRBD1 (6 bases). CDR1 and CDR2 (germline): SGHDT, YYEEEE. The CDR3 has 15 amino acids. V was pared by 4 bases and J by 6 bases, with 19 bases between. CDR3: CASSPPGQRDDGYTF. CDR3 coding DNA: TGTGCCAGCAGCCCTCCCGGACAGAGAGACGATGGCTACACCTTC.

This clonotype occurred a few times. The V gene is TRBV3-1, the J gene TRBJ2-4, with 9 bases lining up with TRBD1. Germline values: CDR1 LGHDT, CDR2 YNNKEL (reference sequence). J lost 7 bases, V lost 4 bases, and 5 bases had no gene match. The CDR3 spans 14 residues. CDR3 protein: CASSPSGQGNIQYF. The CDR3 bases are TGTGCCAGCAGCCCTTCTGGACAGGGGAACATTCAGTACTTC.

In this sample, this clonotype turned up many times. The rearrangement links TRBV20-1 to TRBJ2-1; no clear D gene. The CDR3 sequence is 15 residues long. CDR1 and CDR2 from the germline V gene are DFQATT and SNEGSKA (reference sequence). The germline V and J ends were trimmed by 0 bases and 3 bases, with 12 bases remaining between them. CDR3 bases: TGCAGTGCTAGAGATAAGGCTATCTTCTACAATGAGCAGTTCTTC. It encodes CSARDKAIFYNEQFF.

This clonotype was observed at least ten times. The J gene is TRBJ1-2, the V gene TRBV24-1, with no clear D. This CDR3 spans 14 amino acids. Germline assignment: CDR1 KGHDR and CDR2 SFDVKD. V lost 0 bases and J 2 bases, leaving 6 bases between the germline ends. In DNA form, the CDR3 reads TGTGCCACCAGTGATTTGGCGGGAAACTATGGCTACACCTTC. It encodes CATSDLAGNYGYTF.

This clonotype was recorded at least ten times. The gene calls are TRBV27 and TRBJ2-3; D remains unclear. CDR3 length: 15 residues. V was clipped by 5 bases and J by 1 base, with 13 bases between them. The germline CDR1 and CDR2 sequences are MNHEY and SMNVEV (reference sequence). CDR3 coding DNA: TGTGCCAGCAGTACTCGGGTGGTCCGCACAGATACGCAGTATTTT. It translates to CASSTRVVRTDTQYF.

The J gene is TRBJ1-3, the V gene TRBV5-1; D not resolved. The CDR3 contains 14 residues. V gave up 4 bases and J gave up 0 bases, with 8 bases separating them. Germline values: CDR1 SGHRS, CDR2 YFSETQ. The chain's CDR3 is CASSPDYSGNTIYF. CDR3 bases: TGCGCCAGCAGCCCCGACTACTCTGGAAACACCATATATTTT.

In its sample, this clonotype was seen many times. The V and J genes are TRBV13 and TRBJ2-3; TRBD2 agrees at 8 bases. This CDR3 has 16 residues. CDR1 and CDR2 from the germline V gene are PRHDT and FYEKMQ (reference sequence). The ends lost 5 bases at V and 2 bases at J; junction bases unmatched: 9. The CDR3, as DNA: TGTGCCAGCAGCGAAAGCCGCGGGGGGTTCACAGATACGCAGTATTTT. Translated, it gives CASSESRGGFTDTQYF.

The V gene is TRBV19, the J gene TRBJ2-1, with 10 bases fitting TRBD2. Germline-derived CDR1 and CDR2 are LNHDA and SQIVND (reference sequence). The V segment lost 6 bases and the J segment 8 bases; nucleotides outside the gene matches: 7. The CDR3 has 14 amino acids. Here the CDR3 reads CASRLLAGVDEQFF. CDR3 nucleotide sequence: TGTGCCAGTAGGCTTCTAGCGGGAGTCGATGAGCAGTTCTTC.

The chain is built from TRBV11-2 and TRBJ2-5; the match to TRBD2 covers 9 bases. The V gene's germline CDR1 is SGHAT and CDR2 FQNNGV. Germline trimming cut 6 bases from V and 5 bases from J; bases unmatched to any gene: 7. CDR3 size: 14 residues. The CDR3 spells CASRPGLASETQYF. CDR3 nucleotides: TGTGCCAGCAGACCCGGACTAGCGAGCGAGACCCAGTACTTC. The full variable domain, its missing parts supplied by reference TRBV11-2 and TRBJ2-5, is EAGVAQSPRYKIIEKRQSVAFWCNPISGHATLYWYQQILGQGPKLLIQFQNNGVVDDSQLPKDRFSAERLKGVDSTLKIQPAKLEDSAVYLCASRPGLASETQYFGPGTRLLVL.

The gene calls are TRBV28 and TRBJ1-1; D gene uncertain. Trimming pared 2 bases from V and 0 bases from J, leaving 13 bases between. This CDR3 contains 16 residues. Germline V gene lookup returns CDR1 MDHEN and CDR2 SYDVKM. The CDR3 nucleotides read TGTGCCAGCAGTTTACCCCAGTATTCTATGAACACTGAAGCTTTCTTT. Protein product: CASSLPQYSMNTEAFF.

This chain connects TRBV5-5 to TRBJ2-7, with D possibly TRBD1 on 6 matching bases. Germline assignment: CDR1 SGHKS and CDR2 YYEKEE (reference sequence). This CDR3 spans 17 amino acids. Trimming removed 4 bases at V and 2 bases at J, with 22 bases between. The CDR3 sequence: CASSLVGTRGSAYEQYF. The CDR3 bases are TGTGCCAGCAGCCTGGTAGGGACCAGGGGTTCGGCCTACGAGCAGTACTTC.

The sample holds a few counts of this clonotype. The chain carries TRBV20-1 and TRBJ2-7; TRBD2 matches at 8 bases. The germline CDR1 and CDR2 sequences are DFQATT and SNEGSKA (reference sequence). This CDR3 spans 16 amino acids. The V gene end was trimmed by 1 base and the J gene end by 4 bases; junction bases not matched to a gene: 12. Here the CDR3 reads CSARGPLAGGQYEQYF. The DNA for the CDR3 is TGCAGTGCTAGAGGGCCCCTCGCGGGGGGCCAGTACGAGCAGTACTTC.

J is TRBJ2-1 and V is TRBV28; D gene unclear. Trimming shortened V by 0 bases and J by 7 bases, and 1 base separated the two germline ends. The germline V gene has CDR1 MDHEN and CDR2 SYDVKM. The CDR3 loop spans 11 amino acids. This CDR3 is CASSLWNEQFF. Here the CDR3 DNA reads TGTGCCAGCAGTTTATGGAATGAGCAGTTCTTC. Using reference TRBV28 and TRBJ2-1 for the parts outside the CDR3, the full variable domain is DVKVTQSSRYLVKRTGEKVFLECVQDMDHENMFWYRQDPGLGLRLIYFSYDVKMKEKGDIPEGYSVSREKKERFSLILESASTNQTSMYLCASSLWNEQFFGPGTRLTVL.

This clonotype has a count of ten or more. This sequence joins TRBV7-2 and TRBJ1-1; perhaps TRBD1 as D (6 bases). V shed 5 bases and J shed 2 bases, with 15 bases lying between them. Germline V gives CDR1 SGHTA, CDR2 FQGNSA. This CDR3 spans 15 amino acids. The CDR3 DNA reads as TGTGCCAGCAGCCCCTCGATTGGGACAAACACTGAAGCTTTCTTT. Its translation: CASSPSIGTNTEAFF.

This clonotype was detected ten times or more. The gene calls are TRBV7-8 and TRBJ2-7; D is unclear. The CDR3 runs to 15 residues. Germline V gives CDR1 SGHVS, CDR2 FQNEAQ. V was cut by 5 bases and J by 4 bases, with 18 bases left in between. Here the CDR3 DNA reads TGTGCCAGCAGCCCTCCAGTAGCTCCCACTTACGAGCAGTACTTC. Protein: CASSPPVAPTYEQYF.

This clonotype showed up many times. The V gene is TRBV29-1, the J gene TRBJ2-1, with D maybe TRBD2 (6 bases). Trimming left V 1 base short and J 10 bases short, with 8 bases between. The CDR3 extends over 11 amino acids. From germline, CDR1 is SQVTM and CDR2 ANQGSEA. CDR3 sequence reads: CSVEASGEQFF. CDR3 sequence (DNA): TGCAGCGTTGAAGCGAGCGGGGAGCAGTTCTTC.

There are a few counts of this clonotype. The chain carries TRBV29-1 and TRBJ2-2; D call uncertain. The length of the CDR3 is 15 residues. Trimming took 0 bases from V and 0 from J, leaving 8 bases between them. CDR1 is SQVTM and CDR2 is ANQGSEA in the germline V gene. The CDR3 region is CSVEDRLANTGELFF. CDR3 sequence (DNA): TGCAGCGTTGAAGATCGCTTGGCGAACACCGGGGAGCTGTTTTTT.

This clonotype was detected many times. The V gene is TRBV7-2, the J gene TRBJ2-7; 9 nucleotides match TRBD2. V was clipped by 0 bases and J by 0 bases; unmatched bases: 12. The CDR3 is made up of 19 amino acids. From germline, CDR1 is SGHTA and CDR2 FQGNSA. CDR3 region: CASSLAVSGGAYLSYEQYF. CDR3 in DNA: TGTGCCAGCAGCTTAGCAGTTAGCGGGGGAGCATACCTCTCCTACGAGCAGTACTTC.